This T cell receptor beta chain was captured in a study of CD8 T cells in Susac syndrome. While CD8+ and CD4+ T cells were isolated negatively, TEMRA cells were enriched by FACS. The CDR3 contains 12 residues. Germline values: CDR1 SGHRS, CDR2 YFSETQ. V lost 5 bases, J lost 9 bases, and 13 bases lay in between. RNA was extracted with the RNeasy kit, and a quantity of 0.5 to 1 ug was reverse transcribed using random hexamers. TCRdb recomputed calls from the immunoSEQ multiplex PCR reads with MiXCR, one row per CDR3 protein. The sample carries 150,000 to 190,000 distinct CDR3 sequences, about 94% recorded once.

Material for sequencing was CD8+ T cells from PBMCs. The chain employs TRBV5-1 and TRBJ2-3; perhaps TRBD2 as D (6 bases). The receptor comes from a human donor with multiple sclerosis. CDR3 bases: TGCGCCAGCAGTGGAAACGGGGGAACGCAGTATTTT. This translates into CASSGNGGTQYF.